The T cell receptor (beta chain) described here comes from a study of T cell responses to AZD1222 COVID-19 vaccine. Details on this clone: The antigen remains unidentified.

There are 12 residues in the CDR3. CDR1 is SGHTA, CDR2 FQGNSA, per germline. Trimming stripped 5 bases from V and 8 bases from J, with 12 bases between. Study-level points and caveats: White British donors predominated, females outnumbered males, and clonal diversity was possibly underestimated. Reports indicate that nearly half of spike-specific TCRs are directed at unmutated variant regions.

Method: immunoSEQ multiplex PCR; TCRdb's copy keeps in-frame clones and lacks some. The sample holds around 76,000 clones, about 85% seen once. The chain employs TRBV7-2 and TRBJ2-5; either TRBD1 or TRBD2 may fit D (5 bases each). This TCR derives from an adult in good health. Specimen: peripheral blood, collected on day 0 of AZD1222 vaccination. The CDR3, as DNA: TGTGCCAGCAGCCCAGATGGGGGAACCCAGTACTTC. As protein: CASSPDGGTQYF.